One sample yielded the 25 T cell receptor beta chains listed below, sequenced in a study of cytomegalovirus exposure and HLA in healthy donors. Use of 60 Vbeta and 13 Jbeta primers characterized the PCR. Assay used: immunoSEQ multiplex PCR; TCRdb lists only in-frame clones, some missing. The data show about 200,000 clones, with about 85% seen just once and roughly 1.6% held by the top ten. Sequenced sample: PBMCs. The receptor set was obtained from a woman aged 45-65 years in good health and CMV-seronegative.

This clone was observed a handful of times. The chain is built from TRBV6-5 and TRBJ1-4; weak D call: TRBD1 (6 bases). Trimming stripped 2 bases from V and 11 bases from J, with 6 bases between. This CDR3 comprises 11 residues. CDR1 MNHEY and CDR2 SVGAGI come from the germline V gene. The CDR3 sequence: CASSYGGKLFF. CDR3 nucleotides: TGTGCCAGCAGTTACGGGGGCAAACTGTTTTTT.

V is TRBV7-2 and J is TRBJ2-6, with 7 bases identical to TRBD2. The CDR3 sequence is 16 residues long. Per germline, CDR1 SGHTA and CDR2 FQGNSA. J lost 2 bases, V lost 1 base, and 2 bases had no gene match. The CDR3: CASSLVGGAGANVLTF. CDR3 nucleotides: TGTGCCAGCAGCTTAGTTGGGGGGGCTGGGGCCAACGTCCTGACTTTC.

This sequence joins TRBV6-6 and TRBJ1-5; D remains ambiguous. Germline CDR1 MNHNY, CDR2 SVGAGI (reference sequence). This CDR3 is built from 16 residues. Between the trimmed V and J ends, which lost 4 bases and 1 base, there was a span of 14 bases. CDR3 amino acids: CASSSKGERSNQPQHF. CDR3 coding DNA: TGTGCCAGCAGTTCAAAAGGAGAGAGAAGCAATCAGCCCCAGCATTTT.

The chain recombines TRBV16 with TRBJ2-3; D unresolved. V gave up 2 bases and J gave up 6 bases, with 12 bases separating them. This CDR3 spans 14 amino acids. Germline CDR1 is KGHSY and CDR2 is FQNENV. CDR3: CASSQQTSGDTQYF. CDR3 DNA: TGTGCCAGCAGCCAACAGACCTCGGGTGATACGCAGTATTTT.

This chain connects TRBV9 to TRBJ1-6; D call uncertain. The V gene lost 4 bases and the J gene lost 10 bases, with 15 bases spanning the gap. CDR1 and CDR2 from the germline V gene are SGDLS and YYNGEE. The CDR3 loop spans 14 amino acids. CDR3 residues: CASSFAREGSPLHF. The CDR3 DNA sequence: TGTGCCAGCAGCTTCGCGAGGGAGGGCTCACCCCTCCACTTT. Complete variable domain (other parts from reference TRBV9 and TRBJ1-6): DSGVTQTPKHLITATGQRVTLRCSPRSGDLSVYWYQQSLDQGLQFLIQYYNGEERAKGNILERFSAQQFPDLHSELNLSSLELGDSALYFCASSFAREGSPLHFGNGTRLTVT.

The chain couples TRBV28 to TRBJ1-3; 8 nucleotides align to TRBD1. Trimming removed 11 bases from V and 5 bases from J; junction bases left unmatched: 8. Germline assignment: CDR1 MDHEN and CDR2 SYDVKM. The CDR3 runs 13 residues. The CDR3 region is CALAGQARNTIYF. Here the CDR3 DNA reads TGTGCCCTGGCGGGACAGGCTAGAAACACCATATATTTT.

The chain combines TRBV27 with TRBJ1-5; 9 nucleotides match TRBD1. Germline V lookup: CDR1 MNHEY, CDR2 SMNVEV (reference sequence). The V and J ends lost 5 bases and 1 base, in that order; junction bases with no gene match: 9. The CDR3 loop spans 17 amino acids. The CDR3 sequence is CASSPRTGAESNQPQHF. CDR3 nucleotides: TGTGCCAGCAGTCCGCGGACAGGGGCAGAGAGCAATCAGCCCCAGCATTTT.

This chain connects TRBV4-1 to TRBJ1-5; 7 nucleotides agree with TRBD1. The J segment lost 1 base and the V segment lost 4 bases, leaving 1 base of the junction unmatched. The CDR3 consists of 14 residues. The germline gives CDR1 MGHRA, CDR2 YSYEKL. The CDR3 DNA reads as TGCGCCAGCAGCCCACAGGGGAGCAATCAGCCCCAGCATTTT. Amino acid sequence: CASSPQGSNQPQHF.

This clone was detected a few times. This chain uses TRBV5-1 with TRBJ1-1; possibly TRBD1 for D (5 bases). V shed 5 bases and J shed 1 base, with 9 bases lying between them. CDR1 and CDR2 from the germline V gene are SGHRS and YFSETQ. The CDR3 is 13 amino acids. CDR3 sequence (DNA): TGCGCCAGCAGGGCTGACAGGAACACTGAAGCTTTCTTT. It encodes CASRADRNTEAFF.

The V call is TRBV1, the J call TRBJ1-1. TRBV1 is a recognized pseudogene. There are 16 residues in the CDR3. The DNA for the CDR3 is TGCACCAGCAGCCAAGAGACTATTAGAGAGAACACTGAAGCTTTCTTT. Protein: CTSSQETIRENTEAFF.

CDR3 sequence: CASSWGQGNTGELFF. The CDR3, as DNA: TGTGCCAGCAGCTGGGGACAGGGGAACACCGGGGAGCTGTTTTTT. V and J are TRBV7-2 and TRBJ2-2, with TRBD1 matching over 9 bases. The CDR3 covers 15 residues. Per the germline V gene, CDR1 is SGHTA and CDR2 is FQGNSA. The J segment lost 1 base and the V segment lost 4 bases, leaving 1 base of the junction unmatched. Full variable domain (missing parts from reference TRBV7-2 and TRBJ2-2): GAGVSQSPSNKVTEKGKDVELRCDPISGHTALYWYRQSLGQGLEFLIYFQGNSAPDKSGLPSDRFSAERTGGSVSTLTIQRTQQEDSAVYLCASSWGQGNTGELFFGEGSRLTVL.

The chain joins TRBV18 to TRBJ1-1, with no clear D. The germline CDR1 and CDR2 sequences are KGHSH and LQKENI. Trimming left V 2 bases short and J 4 bases short, with 8 bases between. CDR3 length equals 13 residues. The CDR3 DNA sequence: TGTGCCAGCTCACCAGATACGGGCACTGAAGCTTTCTTT. Amino acids: CASSPDTGTEAFF. Variable domain in full (rest from reference TRBV18 and TRBJ1-1): NAGVMQNPRHLVRRRGQEARLRCSPMKGHSHVYWYRQLPEEGLKFMVYLQKENIIDESGMPKERFSAEFPKEGPSILRIQQVVRGDSAAYFCASSPDTGTEAFFGQGTRLTVV.

This clone has only one observation. The chain joins TRBV6-6 to TRBJ2-7, with D maybe TRBD1 (7 bases). The germline V gene has CDR1 MNHNY and CDR2 SVGAGI (reference sequence). The CDR3 covers 14 residues. With 4 bases removed from V and 0 bases from J, the gap between germline ends came to 10 bases. CDR3: CASSSRDSSYEQYF. CDR3 nucleotides: TGTGCCAGCAGTTCGCGGGACAGCTCCTACGAGCAGTACTTC.

The rearrangement joins TRBV7-3 to TRBJ1-1; TRBD1 might be the D (6 bases). Between the trimmed V and J ends, which lost 5 bases and 9 bases, there was a span of 22 bases. The CDR3 totals 15 residues. Germline CDR1 and CDR2: SGHTA and FQGTGA. The CDR3: CASSRLSGGRDQAFF. The CDR3 DNA reads TGTGCCAGCAGCCGGCTCAGTGGGGGCAGGGACCAAGCTTTCTTT. Supplemented by reference TRBV7-3 and TRBJ1-1, the full variable domain reads GAGVSQTPSNKVTEKGKYVELRCDPISGHTALYWYRQSLGQGPEFLIYFQGTGAADDSGLPNDRFFAVRPEGSVSTLKIQRTERGDSAVYLCASSRLSGGRDQAFFGQGTRLTVV.

The chain is built from TRBV27 and TRBJ2-3, with 7 positions matching TRBD1. This CDR3 is 14 amino acids long. Germline lookup yields CDR1 MNHEY and CDR2 SMNVEV (reference sequence). The V and J ends lost 7 bases and 3 bases, in that order; junction bases with no gene match: 7. CDR3 residues: CASTVTGTTDTQYF. In DNA form, the CDR3 reads TGTGCCAGCACTGTGACAGGGACGACAGATACGCAGTATTTT.

The chain is built from TRBV2 and TRBJ2-1; TRBD1 is a possible D gene (6 bases). The germline V and J ends were trimmed by 4 bases and 0 bases, with 16 bases remaining between them. Germline loops: CDR1 SNHLY, CDR2 FYNNEI. The CDR3 has 17 residues. The CDR3 sequence is CASSVIDRPSSYNEQFF. CDR3 bases: TGTGCCAGCAGTGTTATCGACAGGCCTAGCTCCTACAATGAGCAGTTCTTC.

The chain joins TRBV18 to TRBJ2-7; 11 nucleotides line up with TRBD1. The CDR3 sequence is 16 residues long. From germline, CDR1 is KGHSH and CDR2 LQKENI. J lost 2 bases, V lost 6 bases, and 9 bases had no gene match. The chain's CDR3 is CASSRQQGQGAYEQYF. In DNA form, the CDR3 reads TGTGCCAGCTCGCGCCAGCAGGGACAGGGGGCCTACGAGCAGTACTTC.

The CDR3 nucleotides read TGTGCCAGCAGCCTCGGGGGGAGTGTGGGAACCTACGAGCAGTACTTC. It specifies CASSLGGSVGTYEQYF. The V call is TRBV7-2, the J call TRBJ2-7; 7 nucleotides match TRBD2. The CDR3 runs 16 residues. Germline-derived CDR1 and CDR2 are SGHTA and FQGNSA. V lost 5 bases and J lost 2; bases outside the gene matches: 12.

The chain joins TRBV19 to TRBJ2-2; no reliable D call. The CDR3 is made up of 16 amino acids. Trimming pared 7 bases from V and 0 bases from J, leaving 15 bases between. The germline V gene has CDR1 LNHDA and CDR2 SQIVND (reference sequence). CDR3 bases: TGTGCCAGTATAAATATGTACAAATCGAACACCGGGGAGCTGTTTTTT. Translation gives CASINMYKSNTGELFF.

The V call is TRBV4-3, the J call TRBJ1-4; TRBD1 is a possible D gene (5 bases). Per germline, CDR1 LGHNA and CDR2 YSLEER. Trimming shortened V by 3 bases and J by 7 bases, and 12 bases separated the two germline ends. The CDR3 is made up of 14 amino acids. The DNA for the CDR3 is TGCGCCAGCAGCCACCGAGAAAGGGGTGAAAAACTGTTTTTT. Its protein is CASSHRERGEKLFF.

The chain uses TRBV7-2 and TRBJ2-1; D gene ambiguous. CDR3 length equals 16 residues. V lost 3 bases and J 0 bases, leaving 12 bases between the germline ends. Germline V CDR1 and CDR2: SGHTA, FQGNSA. In DNA, the CDR3 is TGTGCCAGCAGCTTTTCACCTCTCAGCTCCTACAATGAGCAGTTCTTC. It is translated as CASSFSPLSSYNEQFF.

The rearrangement joins TRBV28 to TRBJ2-7; D gene uncertain. The germline V gene encodes CDR1 MDHEN and CDR2 SYDVKM. This CDR3 has 12 residues. The V end was cut by 6 bases, the J end by 5 bases, with 11 bases between. Here the CDR3 reads CASSLTPHEQYF. Here the CDR3 DNA reads TGTGCCAGCAGCCTAACCCCCCACGAGCAGTACTTC.

This clone occurred a few times. V usage is TRBV19 and J usage is TRBJ1-5, with 8 bases matching TRBD1. The germline V gene has CDR1 LNHDA and CDR2 SQIVND (reference sequence). The CDR3 has 17 amino acids. V shed 4 bases and J 0 bases; nucleotides not matched to a gene: 8. CDR3 amino acids: CASSNKGTGYSNQPQHF. The DNA for the CDR3 is TGTGCCAGTAGTAACAAAGGGACAGGCTATAGCAATCAGCCCCAGCATTTT.

This chain uses TRBV5-1 with TRBJ1-2; no clear D. Germline CDR1 is SGHRS and CDR2 is YFSETQ. Between the trimmed V and J ends, which lost 0 bases and 4 bases, there was a span of 13 bases. The CDR3 has 15 residues. The CDR3 reads CASSLGQQLGYGYTF. CDR3 in DNA: TGCGCCAGCAGCTTGGGACAACAACTTGGCTATGGCTACACCTTC.

The chain uses TRBV7-2 and TRBJ2-1; D unresolved. Between the trimmed V and J ends, which lost 5 bases and 0 bases, there was a span of 11 bases. The CDR3 consists of 15 residues. The germline V gene encodes CDR1 SGHTA and CDR2 FQGNSA. CDR3 in amino acids: CASSPESVSYNEQFF. CDR3 sequence (DNA): TGTGCCAGCAGCCCCGAGTCGGTCTCCTACAATGAGCAGTTCTTC. Full variable domain (missing parts from reference TRBV7-2 and TRBJ2-1): GAGVSQSPSNKVTEKGKDVELRCDPISGHTALYWYRQSLGQGLEFLIYFQGNSAPDKSGLPSDRFSAERTGGSVSTLTIQRTQQEDSAVYLCASSPESVSYNEQFFGPGTRLTVL.